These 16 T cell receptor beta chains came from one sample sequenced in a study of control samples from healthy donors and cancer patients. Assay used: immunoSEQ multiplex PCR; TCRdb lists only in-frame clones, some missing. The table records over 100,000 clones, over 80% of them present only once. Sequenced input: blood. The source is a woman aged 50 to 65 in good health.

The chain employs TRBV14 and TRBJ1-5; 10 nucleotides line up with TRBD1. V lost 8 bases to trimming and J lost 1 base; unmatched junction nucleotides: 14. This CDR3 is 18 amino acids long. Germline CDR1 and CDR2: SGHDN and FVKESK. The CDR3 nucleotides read TGTGCCAGCGATTGTACCGGGACAGGGGAGGCGAGCAATCAGCCCCAGCATTTT. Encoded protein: CASDCTGTGEASNQPQHF.

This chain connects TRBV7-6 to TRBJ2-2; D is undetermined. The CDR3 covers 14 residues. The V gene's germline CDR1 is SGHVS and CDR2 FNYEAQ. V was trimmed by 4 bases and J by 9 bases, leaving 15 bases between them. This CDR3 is CASSSAIGIRELFF. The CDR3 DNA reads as TGTGCCAGCAGCTCCGCGATAGGTATCCGGGAGCTGTTTTTT.

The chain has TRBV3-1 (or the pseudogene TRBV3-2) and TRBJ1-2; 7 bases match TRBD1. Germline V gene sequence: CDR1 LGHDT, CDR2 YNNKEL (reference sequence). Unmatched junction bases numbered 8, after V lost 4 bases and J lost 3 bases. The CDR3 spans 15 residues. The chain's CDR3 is CASSLRGQGDYGYTF. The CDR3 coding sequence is TGTGCCAGCAGCCTGAGGGGGCAGGGAGACTATGGCTACACCTTC.

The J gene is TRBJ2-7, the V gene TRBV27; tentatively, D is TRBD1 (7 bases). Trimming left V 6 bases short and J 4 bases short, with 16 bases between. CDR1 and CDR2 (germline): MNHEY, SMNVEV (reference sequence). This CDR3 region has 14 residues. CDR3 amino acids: CASSLRGQHYEQYF. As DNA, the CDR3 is TGTGCCAGCAGCCTGCGGGGACAGCATTACGAGCAGTACTTC.

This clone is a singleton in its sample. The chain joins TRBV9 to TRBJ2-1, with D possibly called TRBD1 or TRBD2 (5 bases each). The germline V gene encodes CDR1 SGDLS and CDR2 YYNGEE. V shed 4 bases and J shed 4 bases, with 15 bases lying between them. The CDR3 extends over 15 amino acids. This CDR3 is CASSPRAGLYNEQFF. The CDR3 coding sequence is TGTGCCAGCAGCCCCAGGGCGGGTTTATACAATGAGCAGTTCTTC.

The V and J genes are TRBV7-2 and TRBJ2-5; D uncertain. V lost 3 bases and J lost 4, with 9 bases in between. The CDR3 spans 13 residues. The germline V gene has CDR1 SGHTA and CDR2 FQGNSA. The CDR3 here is CASSFGRLETQYF. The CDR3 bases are TGTGCCAGCAGCTTTGGGCGGCTAGAGACCCAGTACTTC.

CDR3 DNA: TGCGCCAGCAGCCAAGATCTGGGGTCGGGACAAACGGCTTTCTTT. Translating gives CASSQDLGSGQTAFF. The chain combines TRBV4-1 with TRBJ1-1; TRBD1 is a possible D gene (6 bases). The CDR3 loop spans 15 amino acids. Germline CDR1 reads MGHRA; CDR2 reads YSYEKL. V was pared by 0 bases and J by 11 bases, with 19 bases between.

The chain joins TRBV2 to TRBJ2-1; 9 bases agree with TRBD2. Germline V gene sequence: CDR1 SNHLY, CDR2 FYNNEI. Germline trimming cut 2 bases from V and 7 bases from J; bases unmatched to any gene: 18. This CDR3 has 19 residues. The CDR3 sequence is CASSEYNVDVAGDRNEQFF. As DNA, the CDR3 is TGTGCCAGCAGTGAATATAATGTAGATGTAGCGGGAGATCGAAATGAGCAGTTCTTC.

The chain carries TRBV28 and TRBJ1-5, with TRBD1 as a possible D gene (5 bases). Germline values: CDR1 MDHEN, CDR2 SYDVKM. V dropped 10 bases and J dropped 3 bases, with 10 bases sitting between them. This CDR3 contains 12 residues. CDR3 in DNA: TGTGCCACCCAGGGCCTCAATCAGCCCCAGCATTTT. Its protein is CATQGLNQPQHF.

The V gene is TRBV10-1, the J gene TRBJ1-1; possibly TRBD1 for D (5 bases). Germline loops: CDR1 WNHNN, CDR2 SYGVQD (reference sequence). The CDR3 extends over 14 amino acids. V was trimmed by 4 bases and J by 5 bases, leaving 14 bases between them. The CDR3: CASSVEGSATEAFF. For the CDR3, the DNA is TGCGCCAGCAGTGTTGAGGGGTCGGCTACTGAAGCTTTCTTT.

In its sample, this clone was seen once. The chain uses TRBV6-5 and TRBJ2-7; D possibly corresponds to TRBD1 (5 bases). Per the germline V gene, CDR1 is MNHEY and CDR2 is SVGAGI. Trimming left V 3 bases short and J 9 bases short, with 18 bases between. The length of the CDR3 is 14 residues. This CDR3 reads CASSYGAASSGQYF. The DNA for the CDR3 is TGTGCCAGCAGTTATGGGGCAGCCAGTTCCGGGCAGTACTTC.

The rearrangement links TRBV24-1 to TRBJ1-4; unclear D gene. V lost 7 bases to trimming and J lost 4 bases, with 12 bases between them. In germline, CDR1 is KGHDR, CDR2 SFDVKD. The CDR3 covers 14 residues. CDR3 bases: TGTGCCACCAGCCGGGGAGAGGGTAATGAAAAACTGTTTTTT. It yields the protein CATSRGEGNEKLFF.

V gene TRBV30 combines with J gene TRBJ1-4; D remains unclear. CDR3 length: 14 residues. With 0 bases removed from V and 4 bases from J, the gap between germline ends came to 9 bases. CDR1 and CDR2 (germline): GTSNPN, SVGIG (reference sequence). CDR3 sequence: CAWSVKNNNEKLFF. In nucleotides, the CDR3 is TGTGCCTGGAGTGTAAAGAATAATAATGAAAAACTGTTTTTT.

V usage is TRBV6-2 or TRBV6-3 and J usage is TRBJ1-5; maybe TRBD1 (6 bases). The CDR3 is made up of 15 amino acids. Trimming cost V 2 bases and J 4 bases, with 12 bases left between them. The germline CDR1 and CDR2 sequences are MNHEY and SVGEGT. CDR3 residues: CASSYRGRGNQPQHF. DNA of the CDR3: TGTGCCAGCAGTTACCGGGGCAGGGGAAATCAGCCCCAGCATTTT.

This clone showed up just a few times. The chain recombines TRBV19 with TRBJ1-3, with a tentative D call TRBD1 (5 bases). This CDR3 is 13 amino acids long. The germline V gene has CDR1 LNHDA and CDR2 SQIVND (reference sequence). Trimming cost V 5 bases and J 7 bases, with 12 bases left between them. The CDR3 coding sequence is TGTGCCAGTAGTCAACCAGGGCGGAACACCATATATTTT. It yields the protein CASSQPGRNTIYF.

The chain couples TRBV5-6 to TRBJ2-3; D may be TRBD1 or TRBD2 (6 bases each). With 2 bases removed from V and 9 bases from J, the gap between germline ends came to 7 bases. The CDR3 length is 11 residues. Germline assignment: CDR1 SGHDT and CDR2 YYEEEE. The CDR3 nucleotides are TGTGCCAGCAGCTTCGGGGGCACGCAGTATTTT. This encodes CASSFGGTQYF.